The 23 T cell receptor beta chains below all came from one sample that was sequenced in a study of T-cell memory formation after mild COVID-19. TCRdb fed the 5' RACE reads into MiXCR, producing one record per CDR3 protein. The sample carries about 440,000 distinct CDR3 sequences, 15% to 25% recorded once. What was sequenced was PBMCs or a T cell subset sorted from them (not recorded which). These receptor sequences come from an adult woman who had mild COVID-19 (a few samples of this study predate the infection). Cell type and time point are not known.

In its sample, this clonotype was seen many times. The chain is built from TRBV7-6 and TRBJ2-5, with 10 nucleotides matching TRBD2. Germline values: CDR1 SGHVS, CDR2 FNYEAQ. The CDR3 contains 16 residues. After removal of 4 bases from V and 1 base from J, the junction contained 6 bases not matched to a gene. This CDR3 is CASSSKRGGPQETQYF. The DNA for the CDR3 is TGTGCCAGCAGCTCTAAGCGGGGGGGCCCCCAAGAGACCCAGTACTTC.

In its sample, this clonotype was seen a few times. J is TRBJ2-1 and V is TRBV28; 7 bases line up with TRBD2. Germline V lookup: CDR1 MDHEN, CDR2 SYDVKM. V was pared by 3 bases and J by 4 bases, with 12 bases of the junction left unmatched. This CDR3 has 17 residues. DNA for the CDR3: TGTGCCAGCAGTTTTTTTGAAGCGGGGTCCACTTACAATGAGCAGTTCTTC. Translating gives CASSFFEAGSTYNEQFF.

The CDR3 region is CASSPRGGANEKLFF. As DNA, the CDR3 is TGCGCCAGCAGCCCCAGGGGGGGAGCTAATGAAAAACTGTTTTTT. The chain recombines TRBV5-1 with TRBJ1-4; TRBD1 agrees at 7 bases. This CDR3 comprises 15 residues. V gave up 4 bases and J gave up 3 bases; unmatched junction bases: 6. Germline V CDR1 and CDR2: SGHRS, YFSETQ.

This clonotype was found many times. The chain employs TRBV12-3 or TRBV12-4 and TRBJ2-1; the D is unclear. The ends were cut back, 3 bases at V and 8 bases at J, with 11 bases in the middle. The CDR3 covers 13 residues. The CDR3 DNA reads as TGTGCCAGCAGTTTCGCCACTCCCCATGAGCAGTTCTTC. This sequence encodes CASSFATPHEQFF.

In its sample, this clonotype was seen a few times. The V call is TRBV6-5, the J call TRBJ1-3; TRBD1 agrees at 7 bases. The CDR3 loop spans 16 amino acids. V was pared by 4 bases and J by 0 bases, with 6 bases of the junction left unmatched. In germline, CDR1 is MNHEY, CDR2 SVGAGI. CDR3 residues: CASSLTQGDSGNTIYF. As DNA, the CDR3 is TGTGCCAGCAGTTTAACCCAGGGGGACTCTGGAAACACCATATATTTT.

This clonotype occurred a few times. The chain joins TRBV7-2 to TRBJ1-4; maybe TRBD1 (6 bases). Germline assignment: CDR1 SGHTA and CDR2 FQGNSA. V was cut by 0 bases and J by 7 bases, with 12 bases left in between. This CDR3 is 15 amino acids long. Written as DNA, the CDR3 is TGTGCCAGCAGCTTAGCGGGGGCGGGGAGTGAAAAACTGTTTTTT. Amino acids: CASSLAGAGSEKLFF.

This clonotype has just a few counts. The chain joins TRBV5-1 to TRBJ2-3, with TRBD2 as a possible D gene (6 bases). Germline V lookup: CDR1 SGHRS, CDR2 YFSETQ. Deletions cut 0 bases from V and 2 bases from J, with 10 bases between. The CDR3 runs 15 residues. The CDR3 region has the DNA TGCGCCAGCAGCTTGGAGCGGGCCAACACAGATACGCAGTATTTT. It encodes CASSLERANTDTQYF.

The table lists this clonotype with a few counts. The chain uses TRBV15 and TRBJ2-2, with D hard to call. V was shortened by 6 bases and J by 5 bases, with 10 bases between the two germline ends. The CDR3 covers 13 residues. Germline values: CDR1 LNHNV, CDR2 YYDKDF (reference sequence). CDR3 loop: CATRSRYTGELFF. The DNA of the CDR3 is TGTGCCACCAGAAGTCGGTATACCGGGGAGCTGTTTTTT. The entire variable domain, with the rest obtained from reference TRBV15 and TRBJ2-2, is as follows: DAMVIQNPRYQVTQFGKPVTLSCSQTLNHNVMYWYQQKSSQAPKLLFHYYDKDFNNEADTPDNFQSRRPNTSFCFLDIRSPGLGDTAMYLCATRSRYTGELFFGEGSRLTVL.

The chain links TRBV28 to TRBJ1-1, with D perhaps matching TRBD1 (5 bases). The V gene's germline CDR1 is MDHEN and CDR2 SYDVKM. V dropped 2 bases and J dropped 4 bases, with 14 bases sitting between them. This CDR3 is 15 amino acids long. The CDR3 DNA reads TGTGCCAGCAGTTTAACGGTAGCAGGGACCACTGAAGCTTTCTTT. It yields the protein CASSLTVAGTTEAFF.

CDR3 DNA sequence: TGTGCCAGCAGTGAAGTGGGACAGGGAAGCACAGATACGCAGTATTTT. Its translation is CASSEVGQGSTDTQYF. The rearrangement links TRBV2 to TRBJ2-3; 9 nucleotides line up with TRBD1. The V and J ends lost 1 base and 0 bases, in that order; junction bases with no gene match: 2. Germline CDR1 is SNHLY and CDR2 is FYNNEI. The CDR3 is 16 residues long.

CDR3 in DNA: TGTGCCAGCAGCCCCCTGACAGGGAGGAATCAGCCCCAGCATTTT. It specifies CASSPLTGRNQPQHF. The chain has TRBV27 and TRBJ1-5, with TRBD1 identical over 7 bases. Unmatched junction bases numbered 9, after V lost 6 bases and J lost 4 bases. This CDR3 spans 15 amino acids. CDR1 and CDR2 from the germline V gene are MNHEY and SMNVEV (reference sequence).

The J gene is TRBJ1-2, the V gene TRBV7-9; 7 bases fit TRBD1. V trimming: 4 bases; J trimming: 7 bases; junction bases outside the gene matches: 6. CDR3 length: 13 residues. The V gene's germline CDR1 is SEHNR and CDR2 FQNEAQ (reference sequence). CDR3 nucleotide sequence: TGTGCCAGCAGCTCAGAGACAGGGAGTGGCTACACCTTC. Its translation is CASSSETGSGYTF.

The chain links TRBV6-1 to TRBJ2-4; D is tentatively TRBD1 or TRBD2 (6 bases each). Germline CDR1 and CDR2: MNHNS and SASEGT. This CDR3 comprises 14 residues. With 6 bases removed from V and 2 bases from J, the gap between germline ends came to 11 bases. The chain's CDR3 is CASSQGGSKNIQYF. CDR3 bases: TGTGCCAGCAGCCAAGGGGGGTCCAAAAACATTCAGTACTTC.

The DNA of the CDR3 is TGTGCCAGCAGTGTTGGCTCCCGGGGCACAGATACGCAGTATTTT. Protein: CASSVGSRGTDTQYF. This sequence joins TRBV2 and TRBJ2-3, with D unclear. V was cut by 4 bases and J by 1 base, with 12 bases left in between. The germline V gene has CDR1 SNHLY and CDR2 FYNNEI. This CDR3 contains 15 residues.

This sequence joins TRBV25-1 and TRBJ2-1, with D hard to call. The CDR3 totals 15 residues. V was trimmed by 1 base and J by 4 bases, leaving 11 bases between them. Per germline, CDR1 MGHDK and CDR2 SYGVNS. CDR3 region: CASSESHRGYNEQFF. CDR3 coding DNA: TGTGCCAGCAGTGAATCGCATAGAGGTTACAATGAGCAGTTCTTC.

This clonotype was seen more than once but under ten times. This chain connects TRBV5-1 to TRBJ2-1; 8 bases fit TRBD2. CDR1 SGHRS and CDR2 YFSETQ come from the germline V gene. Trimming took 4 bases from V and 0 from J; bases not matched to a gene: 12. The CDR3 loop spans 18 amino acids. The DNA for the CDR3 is TGCGCCAGCAGCCCCCTCAGCGGGAGAGGGATCTCCTACAATGAGCAGTTCTTC. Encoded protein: CASSPLSGRGISYNEQFF.

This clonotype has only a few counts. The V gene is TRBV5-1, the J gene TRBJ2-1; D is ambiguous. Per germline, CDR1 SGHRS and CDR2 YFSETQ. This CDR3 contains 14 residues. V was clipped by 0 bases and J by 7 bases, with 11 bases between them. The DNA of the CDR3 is TGCGCCAGCAGCTTGGATTACATCGGGAATGAGCAGTTCTTC. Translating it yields CASSLDYIGNEQFF.

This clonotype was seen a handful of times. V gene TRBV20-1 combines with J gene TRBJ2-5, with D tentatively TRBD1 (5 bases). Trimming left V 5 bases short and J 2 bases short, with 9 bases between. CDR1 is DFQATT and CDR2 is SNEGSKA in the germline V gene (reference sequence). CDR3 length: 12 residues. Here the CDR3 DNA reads TGCAGTGCTCCTAAGGGGCAAGAGACCCAGTACTTC. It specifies CSAPKGQETQYF.

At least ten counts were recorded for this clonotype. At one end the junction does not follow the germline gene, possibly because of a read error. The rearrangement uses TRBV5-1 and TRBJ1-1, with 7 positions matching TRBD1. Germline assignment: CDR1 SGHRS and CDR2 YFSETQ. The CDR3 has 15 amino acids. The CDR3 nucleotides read TGTGCCAGCAGCCCCCGGACAGGCATGAACACTGAAGCTTTCTTT. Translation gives CASSPRTGMNTEAFF. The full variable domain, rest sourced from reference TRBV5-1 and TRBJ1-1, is KAGVTQTPRYLIKTRGQQVTLSCSPISGHRSVSWYQQTPGQGLQFLFEYFSETQRNKGNFPGRFSGRQFSNSRSEMNVSTLELGDSALYLCASSPRTGMNTEAFFGQGTRLTVV.

The CDR3 loop is CASSYGQGREAFF. The DNA of the CDR3 is TGTGCCAGCAGCTACGGACAGGGAAGGGAAGCTTTCTTT. The rearrangement uses TRBV7-2 and TRBJ1-1; 8 bases are shared with TRBD1. The CDR3 has 13 residues. J lost 8 bases, V lost 4 bases, and 6 bases had no gene match. Germline V gives CDR1 SGHTA, CDR2 FQGNSA.

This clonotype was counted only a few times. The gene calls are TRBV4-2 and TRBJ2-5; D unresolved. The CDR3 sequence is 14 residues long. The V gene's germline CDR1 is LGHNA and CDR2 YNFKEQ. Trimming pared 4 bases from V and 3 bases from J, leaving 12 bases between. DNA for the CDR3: TGTGCCAGCAGCCTGACCGGGCCCGAAGAGACCCAGTACTTC. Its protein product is CASSLTGPEETQYF.

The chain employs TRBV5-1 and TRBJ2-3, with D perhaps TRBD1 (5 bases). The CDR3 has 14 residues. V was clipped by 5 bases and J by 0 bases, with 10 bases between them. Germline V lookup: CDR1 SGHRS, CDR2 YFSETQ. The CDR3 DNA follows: TGCGCCAGCAGGGCTAGGGGTAGCACAGATACGCAGTATTTT. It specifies CASRARGSTDTQYF.

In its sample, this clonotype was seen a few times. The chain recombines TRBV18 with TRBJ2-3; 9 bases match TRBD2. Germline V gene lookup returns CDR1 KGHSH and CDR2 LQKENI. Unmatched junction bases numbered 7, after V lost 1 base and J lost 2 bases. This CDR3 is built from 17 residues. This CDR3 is CASSPRVGTSPTDTQYF. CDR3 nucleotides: TGTGCCAGCTCACCACGGGTCGGGACTAGCCCCACAGATACGCAGTATTTT.